These 7 T cell receptor beta chains were all obtained from the same sample, sequenced in a study of blood T cells in healthy people across ages. The use of a sample-barcoded 5' primer and a J-beta primer mix characterized a second PCR of about 6 to 12 cycles. Each CDR3 protein is one row after TCRdb ran MiXCR on the 5' RACE reads. The repertoire consists of around 870,000 distinct CDR3 sequences, with around 26% occurring once and the leading ten covering 17%. The sample comprised blood. The receptors were gathered from a woman older than 75 in good health.

To note about this clonotype: This may come from a read error, since a much larger clone is one base off. The V gene is TRBV9, the J gene TRBJ2-7; the D is unclear. This CDR3 is built from 11 residues. V was pared by 3 bases and J by 7 bases, with 8 bases between. Germline CDR1 and CDR2: SGDLS and YYNGEE. CDR3 in DNA: TGTGCCAGCAGCGCAATCGGTGAGCAGTACTTC. It translates to CASSAIGEQYF.

The rearrangement joins TRBV7-2 to TRBJ1-2; TRBD1 matches at 9 bases. Germline CDR1 is SGHTA and CDR2 is FQGNSA. The CDR3 totals 15 residues. V was pared by 6 bases and J by 3 bases, with 8 bases of the junction left unmatched. The CDR3, as DNA: TGTGCCAGCAGTTATCAGGACAGGGGCGACTATGGCTACACCTTC. This translates into CASSYQDRGDYGYTF.

This clonotype was observed at least ten times. This clone may be a read error of a much larger clone one base away. The chain uses TRBV7-2 and TRBJ2-5; TRBD1 might be the D (5 bases). The CDR3 is 13 amino acids. Germline assignment: CDR1 SGHTA and CDR2 FQGNSA. Trimming took 5 bases from V and 11 from J, leaving 18 bases between them. DNA of the CDR3: TGTGCCAGCAGCCCAGGGTTTTACAATGAGCAGTACTTC. Amino acid sequence: CASSPGFYNEQYF.

V and J are TRBV20-1 and TRBJ2-7, with a possible D match to TRBD1 (6 bases). The CDR3 sequence is 14 residues long. Trimming removed 6 bases at V and 2 bases at J, with 17 bases between. CDR1 is DFQATT, CDR2 SNEGSKA, per germline (reference sequence). The CDR3 DNA is TGCAGTGCCCCGGACAGCGCCTTAGCCTACGAGCAGTACTTC. The encoded protein is CSAPDSALAYEQYF.

This clonotype has a count of ten or more. V is TRBV7-9 and J is TRBJ1-2; D is possibly TRBD1 (5 bases). Trimming cost V 0 bases and J 0 bases, with 14 bases left between them. This CDR3 has 17 amino acids. Germline values: CDR1 SEHNR, CDR2 FQNEAQ (reference sequence). The CDR3 DNA reads TGTGCCAGCAGCTTAGCGTCAGGGTCCTCAGCTAACTATGGCTACACCTTC. Its translation is CASSLASGSSANYGYTF.

The V and J genes are TRBV29-1 and TRBJ2-5; no reliable D call. This CDR3 is 12 amino acids long. Germline loops: CDR1 SQVTM, CDR2 ANQGSEA. The germline V and J ends were trimmed by 6 bases and 11 bases, with 19 bases remaining between them. The DNA of the CDR3 is TGCAGCGTCGAGCGAGGCTACAATGAGCAGTACTTC. Translating it yields CSVERGYNEQYF.

The table lists this clonotype with many counts. The chain couples TRBV3-1 to TRBJ2-6, with D possibly TRBD2 on 6 matching bases. Germline CDR1 is LGHDT and CDR2 is YNNKEL (reference sequence). The germline V and J ends were trimmed by 7 bases and 2 bases, with 15 bases remaining between them. This CDR3 comprises 16 residues. CDR3 sequence reads: CASTHPWGAGANVLTF. The CDR3 DNA follows: TGTGCCAGCACCCACCCATGGGGGGCTGGGGCCAACGTCCTGACTTTC.